The sequence of this T cell receptor (beta chain) was determined in a study of blood T cells in healthy people across ages. The second PCR ran about 7 to 12 cycles with a sample-barcoded 5' primer and J-beta primers. From the 5' RACE reads, TCRdb called clonotypes with MiXCR, one entry per CDR3 protein. Of about 1.4 million distinct CDR3 sequences in the sample, approximately 60% were seen once. CDR1 MGHDK and CDR2 SYGVNS come from the germline V gene. CDR3 size: 15 residues. Deletions cut 1 base from V and 7 bases from J, with 17 bases between. This receptor was taken from a young man in good health. Sequenced sample: blood. The chain links TRBV25-1 to TRBJ2-7; weak D call: TRBD2 (5 bases). CDR3 in amino acids: CASSESGLGVGEQYF. CDR3 nucleotide sequence: TGTGCCAGCAGTGAATCTGGGTTGGGAGTGGGGGAGCAGTACTTC.